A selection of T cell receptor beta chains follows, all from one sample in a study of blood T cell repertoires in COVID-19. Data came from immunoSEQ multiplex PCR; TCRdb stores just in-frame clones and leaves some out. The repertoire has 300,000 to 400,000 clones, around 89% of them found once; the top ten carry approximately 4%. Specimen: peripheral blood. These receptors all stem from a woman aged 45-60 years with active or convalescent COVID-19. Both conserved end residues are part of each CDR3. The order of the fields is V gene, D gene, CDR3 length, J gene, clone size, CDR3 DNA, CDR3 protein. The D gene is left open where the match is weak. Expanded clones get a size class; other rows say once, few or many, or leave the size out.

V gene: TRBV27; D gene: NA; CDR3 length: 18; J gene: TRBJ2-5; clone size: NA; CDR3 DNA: TGTGCCAGCAGTTTACTCGGCACCCCTTATAGCGGCTTAGAGACCCAGTACTTC; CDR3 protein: CASSLLGTPYSGLETQYF
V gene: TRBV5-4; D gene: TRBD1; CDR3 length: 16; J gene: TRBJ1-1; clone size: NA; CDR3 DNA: TGTGCCAGCAGCTTGCCCGGGACAGGGAAGAACACTGAAGCTTTCTTT; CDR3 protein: CASSLPGTGKNTEAFF
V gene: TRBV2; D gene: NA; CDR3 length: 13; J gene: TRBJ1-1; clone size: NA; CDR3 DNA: TGTGCCAGCAGTCTGGACTCGAACACTGAAGCTTTCTTT; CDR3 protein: CASSLDSNTEAFF
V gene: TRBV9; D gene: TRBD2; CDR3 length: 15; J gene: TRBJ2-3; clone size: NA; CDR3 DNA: TGTGCCAGCAGCACCCAAGCGGGGCGCTCAGATACGCAGTATTTT; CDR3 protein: CASSTQAGRSDTQYF
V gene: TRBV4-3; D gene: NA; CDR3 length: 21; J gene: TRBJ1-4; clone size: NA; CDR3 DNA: TGCGCCAGCAGCCAAGTGTGGGTTTGGGGATCGGGAACCACAACTAATGAAAAACTGTTTTTT; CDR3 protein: CASSQVWVWGSGTTTNEKLFF
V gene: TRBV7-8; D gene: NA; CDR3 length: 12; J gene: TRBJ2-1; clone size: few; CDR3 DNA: TGTGCCAGCACGAGGTCCGCCGGTGAGCAGTTCTTC; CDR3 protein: CASTRSAGEQFF
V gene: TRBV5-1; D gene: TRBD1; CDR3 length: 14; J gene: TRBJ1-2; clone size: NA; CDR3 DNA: TGCGCCAGCAGCTTCGAGGGGGCTGGCTATGGCTACACCTTC; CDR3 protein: CASSFEGAGYGYTF
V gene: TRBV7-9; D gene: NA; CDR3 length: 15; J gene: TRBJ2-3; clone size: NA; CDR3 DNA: TGTGCCAGCAGCTTACTCCACACCCGCACAGATACGCAGTATTTT; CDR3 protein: CASSLLHTRTDTQYF
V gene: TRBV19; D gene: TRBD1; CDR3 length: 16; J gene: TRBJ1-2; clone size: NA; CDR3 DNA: TGTGCCAGTAGTGTCCAGACAGGGGGCTTTAACTATGGCTACACCTTC; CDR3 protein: CASSVQTGGFNYGYTF
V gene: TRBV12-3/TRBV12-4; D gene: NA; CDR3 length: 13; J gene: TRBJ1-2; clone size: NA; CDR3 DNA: TGTGCCAGCAGTTTGGAGGGGTCTTATGGCTACACCTTC; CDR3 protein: CASSLEGSYGYTF
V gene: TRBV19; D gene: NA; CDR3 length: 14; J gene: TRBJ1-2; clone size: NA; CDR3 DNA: TGTGCCAGTAGTCAGGGCCTTACTAACTATGGCTACACCTTC; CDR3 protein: CASSQGLTNYGYTF
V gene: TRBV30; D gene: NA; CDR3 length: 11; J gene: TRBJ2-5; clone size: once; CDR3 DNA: TGTGCCTGGGGTTCCAAAGAGACCCAGTACTTC; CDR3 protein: CAWGSKETQYF
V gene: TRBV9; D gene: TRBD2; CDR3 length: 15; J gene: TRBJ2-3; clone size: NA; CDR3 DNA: TGTGCCAGCAGCGAGACTAGCGGGAACACAGATACGCAGTATTTT; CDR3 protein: CASSETSGNTDTQYF
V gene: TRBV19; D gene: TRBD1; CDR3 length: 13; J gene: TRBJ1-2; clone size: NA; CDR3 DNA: TGTGCCAGTAGTACGGAGGACAGGCCCTCAGCCACCTTC; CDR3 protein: CASSTEDRPSATF
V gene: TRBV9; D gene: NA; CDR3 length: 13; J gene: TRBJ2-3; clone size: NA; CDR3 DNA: TGTGCCAGCAGCGCGCCCCTAGGAGATACGCAGTATTTT; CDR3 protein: CASSAPLGDTQYF
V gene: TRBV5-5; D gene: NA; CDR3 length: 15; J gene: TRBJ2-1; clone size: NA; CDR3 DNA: TGTGCCAGCAGCAGTGGGACACCCACCTACAATGAGCAGTTCTTC; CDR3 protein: CASSSGTPTYNEQFF
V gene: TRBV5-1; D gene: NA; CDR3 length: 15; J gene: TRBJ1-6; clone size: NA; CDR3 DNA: TGCGCCAGCAGCTTGGCCCCAGGGCCATCTTCACCCCTCCACTTT; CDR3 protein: CASSLAPGPSSPLHF
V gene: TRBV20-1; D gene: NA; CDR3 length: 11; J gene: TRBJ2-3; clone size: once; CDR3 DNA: TGCAGTGCCCCCCCTTCAGATACGCAGTATTTT; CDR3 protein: CSAPPSDTQYF
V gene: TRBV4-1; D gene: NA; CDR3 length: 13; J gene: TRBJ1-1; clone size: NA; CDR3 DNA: TGCGCCAGCAGCCAAGTCAGGGGCACTGAAGCTTTCTTT; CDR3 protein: CASSQVRGTEAFF
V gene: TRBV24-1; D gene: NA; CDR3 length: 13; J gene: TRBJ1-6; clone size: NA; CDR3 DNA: TGTGCCACCAGTGATCCAGGGAACTCACCCCTCCACTTT; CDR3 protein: CATSDPGNSPLHF
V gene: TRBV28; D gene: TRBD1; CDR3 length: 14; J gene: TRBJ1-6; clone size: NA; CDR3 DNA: TGTGCCAGCAGTTTAAGAGCCGGGACAGTGTTCCTCCACTTT; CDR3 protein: CASSLRAGTVFLHF
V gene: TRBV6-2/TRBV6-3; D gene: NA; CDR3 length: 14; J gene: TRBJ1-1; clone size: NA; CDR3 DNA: TGTGCCAGCAGCCACTTCATCCAGGTGGCTGAAGCTTTCTTT; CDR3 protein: CASSHFIQVAEAFF
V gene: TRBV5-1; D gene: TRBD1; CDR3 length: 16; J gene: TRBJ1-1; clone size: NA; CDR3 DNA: TGCGCCAGCAGCTTGGAGGTGGGGACAGAGAACACTGAAGCTTTCTTT; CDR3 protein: CASSLEVGTENTEAFF
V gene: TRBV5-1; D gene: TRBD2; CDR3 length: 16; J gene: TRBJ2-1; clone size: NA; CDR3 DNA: TGCGCCAGCAGTTTTTCTAGCTTGCGGGGGAACAATGAGCAGTTCTTC; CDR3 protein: CASSFSSLRGNNEQFF
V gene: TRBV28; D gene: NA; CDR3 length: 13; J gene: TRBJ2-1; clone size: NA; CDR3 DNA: TGTGCCAGCAGTTTAGGACATCGGGATGAGCAGTTCTTC; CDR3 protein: CASSLGHRDEQFF
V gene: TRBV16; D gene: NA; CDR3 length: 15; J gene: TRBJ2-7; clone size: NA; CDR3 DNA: TGTGCCAGCAGCCAATCGGGCAGGGTAAACTACGAGCAGTACTTC; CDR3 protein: CASSQSGRVNYEQYF
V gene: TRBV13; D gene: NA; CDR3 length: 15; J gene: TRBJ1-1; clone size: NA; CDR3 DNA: TGTGCCAGCAGCCAGTCCGGGACAAAGAACACTGAAGCTTTCTTT; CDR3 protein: CASSQSGTKNTEAFF
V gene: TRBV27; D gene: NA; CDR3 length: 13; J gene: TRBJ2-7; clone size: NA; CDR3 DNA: TGTGCCAGCCGTGAGGCCGCAGCCTACGAGCAGTACTTC; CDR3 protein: CASREAAAYEQYF
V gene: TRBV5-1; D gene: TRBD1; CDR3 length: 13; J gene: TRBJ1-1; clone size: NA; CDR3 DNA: TGCGCCAGCAGCTGGACAGGGAACCCTGAAGCTTTCTTT; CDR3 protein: CASSWTGNPEAFF
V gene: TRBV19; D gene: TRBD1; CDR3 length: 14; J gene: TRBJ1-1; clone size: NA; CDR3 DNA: TGTGCCAGTAGTCGACAGGGGGGGAACACTGAAGCTTTCTTT; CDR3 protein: CASSRQGGNTEAFF
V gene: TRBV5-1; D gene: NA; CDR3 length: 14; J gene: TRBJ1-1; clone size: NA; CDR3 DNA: TGCGCCAGCAGCTTGGTAACAGTACACACTGAAGCTTTCTTT; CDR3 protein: CASSLVTVHTEAFF
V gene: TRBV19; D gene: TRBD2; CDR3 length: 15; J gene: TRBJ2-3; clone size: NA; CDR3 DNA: TGTGCCAGTAGTATAGGACTAGCGGGACTTAATACGCAGTATTTT; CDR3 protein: CASSIGLAGLNTQYF
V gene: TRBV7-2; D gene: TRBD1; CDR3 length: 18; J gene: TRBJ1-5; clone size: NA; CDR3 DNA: TGTGCCAGCAGCTTAGTGGAGGCGACAGGGTGGAGGAATCAGCCCCAGCATTTT; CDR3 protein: CASSLVEATGWRNQPQHF
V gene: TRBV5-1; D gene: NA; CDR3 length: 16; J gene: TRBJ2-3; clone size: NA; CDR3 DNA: TGCGCCAGCAGCTTTGACCTAGCGACGAGCACAGATACGCAGTATTTT; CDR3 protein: CASSFDLATSTDTQYF
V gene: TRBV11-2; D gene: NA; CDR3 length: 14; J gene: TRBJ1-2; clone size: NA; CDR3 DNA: TGTGCCAGCAGCTTAGAGCGGCAGGGTGGTGGCTACACCTTC; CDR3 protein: CASSLERQGGGYTF
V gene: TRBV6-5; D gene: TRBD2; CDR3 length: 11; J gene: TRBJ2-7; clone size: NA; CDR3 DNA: TGTGCCAGCGGACTAGCGGGGGAACAGTACTTC; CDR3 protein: CASGLAGEQYF
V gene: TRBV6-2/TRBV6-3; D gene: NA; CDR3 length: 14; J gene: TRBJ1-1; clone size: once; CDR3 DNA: TGTGCCAGCAGTTACGGGACAAGGAACACTGAAGCTTTCTTT; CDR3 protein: CASSYGTRNTEAFF
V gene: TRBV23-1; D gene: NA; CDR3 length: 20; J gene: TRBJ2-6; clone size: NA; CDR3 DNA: TGCGCCAGCAGTCAATCACCCGGCGGCGTCCTAAGCTCTGGGGCCAACGTCCTGACTTTC; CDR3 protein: CASSQSPGGVLSSGANVLTF
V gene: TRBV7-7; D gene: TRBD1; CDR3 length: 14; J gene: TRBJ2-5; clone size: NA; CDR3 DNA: TGTGCTAGCAGCCAGACAGGGGCCCAAGAGACCCAGTACTTC; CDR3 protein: CASSQTGAQETQYF
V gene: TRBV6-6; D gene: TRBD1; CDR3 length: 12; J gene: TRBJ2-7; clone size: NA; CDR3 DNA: TGTGCCAGCAAGACAGGGACCCACGAGCAGTACTTC; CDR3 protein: CASKTGTHEQYF
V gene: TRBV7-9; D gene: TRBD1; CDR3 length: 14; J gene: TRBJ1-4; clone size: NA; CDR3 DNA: TGTGCCAGCAGCCGACAGGGAGTGGATGAAAAACTGTTTTTT; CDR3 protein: CASSRQGVDEKLFF
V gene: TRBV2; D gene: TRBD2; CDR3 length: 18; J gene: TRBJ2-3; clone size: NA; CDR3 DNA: TGTGCCAGCAGTGATGGACTAGCGGGAGTTGAGGGCACAGATACGCAGTATTTT; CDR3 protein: CASSDGLAGVEGTDTQYF
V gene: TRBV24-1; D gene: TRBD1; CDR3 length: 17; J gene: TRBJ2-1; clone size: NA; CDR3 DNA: TGTGCCACCCTTTGGACAGGGACTCCCTCAGACTACAATGAGCAGTTCTTC; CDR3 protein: CATLWTGTPSDYNEQFF
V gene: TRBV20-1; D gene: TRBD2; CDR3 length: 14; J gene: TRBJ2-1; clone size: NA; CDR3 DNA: TGCAGTGCTAGTCTAGCGGGAGTATCCAGTGAGCAGTTCTTC; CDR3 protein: CSASLAGVSSEQFF
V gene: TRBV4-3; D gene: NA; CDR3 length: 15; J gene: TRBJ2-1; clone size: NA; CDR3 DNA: TGCGCCAGCAGCCAAGACCCACGACTAGTTATTGAGCAGTTCTTC; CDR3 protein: CASSQDPRLVIEQFF
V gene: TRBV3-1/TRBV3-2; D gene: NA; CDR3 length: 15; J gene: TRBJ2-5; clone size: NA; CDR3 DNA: TGTGCCAGCAGCCAAGAGGGAGGAGGGGCGGAGACCCAGTACTTC; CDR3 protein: CASSQEGGGAETQYF
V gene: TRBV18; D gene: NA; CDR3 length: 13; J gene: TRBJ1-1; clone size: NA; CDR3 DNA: TGTGCCAGCTCACCAGGGCATGGCACTGAAGCTTTCTTT; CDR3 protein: CASSPGHGTEAFF
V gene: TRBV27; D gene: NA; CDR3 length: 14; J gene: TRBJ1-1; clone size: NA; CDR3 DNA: TGTGCCAGCAGATCTATAAGGGGGGGCACTGAAGCTTTCTTT; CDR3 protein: CASRSIRGGTEAFF
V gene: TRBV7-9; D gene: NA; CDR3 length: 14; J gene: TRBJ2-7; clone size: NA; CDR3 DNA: TGTGCCAGCAGCTCTTCGGGACATACCTACGAGCAGTACTTC; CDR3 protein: CASSSSGHTYEQYF
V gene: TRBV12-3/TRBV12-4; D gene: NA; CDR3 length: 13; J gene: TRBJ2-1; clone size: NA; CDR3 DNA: TGTGCCAGCAGTTCCGGGACATACAATGAGCAGTTCTTC; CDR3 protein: CASSSGTYNEQFF
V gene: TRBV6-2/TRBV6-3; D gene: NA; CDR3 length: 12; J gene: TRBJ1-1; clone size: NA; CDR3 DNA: TGTGCCAGCAGTTTCAAATTCGGGGAAGCTTTCTTT; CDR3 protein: CASSFKFGEAFF
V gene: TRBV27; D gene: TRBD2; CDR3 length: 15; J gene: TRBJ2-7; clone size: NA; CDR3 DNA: TGTGCCAGCAGTCATAGCGGGGACCCCGCCTACGAGCAGTACTTC; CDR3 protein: CASSHSGDPAYEQYF
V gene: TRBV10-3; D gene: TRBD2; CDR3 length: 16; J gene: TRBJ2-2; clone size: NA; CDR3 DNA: TGTGCCATCGGGGCTGGTAGCGGGAGTTCGACCGGGGAGCTGTTTTTT; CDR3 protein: CAIGAGSGSSTGELFF